This T cell receptor (beta chain) was observed in a study of T cells in Graves' hyperthyroidism and ophthalmopathy. In the study overall: Pretreatment peripheral blood was obtained at initial diagnosis.

Regarding this clonotype: Antigen unknown.

Amplified TCR beta CDR3 regions derived from RNA transcripts. When the TCR CDR3 underwent first-round RT-PCR, the HTBI primer set was used. In TCRdb, the multiplex PCR reads were re-called with MiXCR into one record per CDR3 protein. The data contain about 290,000 distinct CDR3 sequences, around 20% of them singletons. Thyroid ultrasound, orbital computed tomography, clinical symptoms, and serum thyroxine and TRAb underpinned diagnoses. Fresh peripheral blood, around 9.3 ml of it, supplied the PBMCs. Broader study findings: Within blood appeared most thyroid clonotypes that had expanded above 0.001.

This sequence originates from a man between 50 and 59 years old with Graves' ophthalmopathy. The sequenced sample was blood.

The CDR3: CASSQTDTEAFF. The CDR3 DNA sequence: TGTGCCAGCAGTCAGACGGACACTGAAGCTTTCTTT. This chain links TRBV3-1 with TRBJ1-1; no definite D call. Trimming shortened V by 6 bases and J by 3 bases, and 8 bases separated the two germline ends. Germline V lookup: CDR1 LGHDT, CDR2 YNNKEL (reference sequence). This CDR3 spans 12 amino acids.